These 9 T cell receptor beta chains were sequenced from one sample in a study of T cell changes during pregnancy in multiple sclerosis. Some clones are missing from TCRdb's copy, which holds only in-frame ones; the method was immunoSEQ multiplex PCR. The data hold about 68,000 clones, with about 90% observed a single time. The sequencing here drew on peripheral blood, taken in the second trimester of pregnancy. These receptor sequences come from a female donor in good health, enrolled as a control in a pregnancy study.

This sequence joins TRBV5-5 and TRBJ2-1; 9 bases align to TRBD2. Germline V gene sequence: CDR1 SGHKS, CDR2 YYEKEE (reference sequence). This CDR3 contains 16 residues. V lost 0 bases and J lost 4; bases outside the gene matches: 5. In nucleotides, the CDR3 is TGTGCCAGCAGCTTGGGGAGAGCGGGAGGTTACAATGAGCAGTTCTTC. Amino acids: CASSLGRAGGYNEQFF.

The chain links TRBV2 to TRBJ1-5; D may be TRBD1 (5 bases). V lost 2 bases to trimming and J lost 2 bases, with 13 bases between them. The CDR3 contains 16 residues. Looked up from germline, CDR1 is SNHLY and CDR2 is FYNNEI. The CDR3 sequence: CASSEFQSGGNQPQHF. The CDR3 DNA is TGTGCCAGCAGTGAATTCCAATCGGGGGGCAATCAGCCCCAGCATTTT.

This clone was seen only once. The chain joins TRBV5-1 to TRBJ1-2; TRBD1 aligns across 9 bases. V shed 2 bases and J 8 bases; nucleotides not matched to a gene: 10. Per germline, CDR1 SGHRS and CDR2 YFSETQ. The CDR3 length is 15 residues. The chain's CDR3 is CASSLPGQGLGGYTF. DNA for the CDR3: TGCGCCAGCAGCTTACCGGGACAGGGTTTGGGAGGCTACACCTTC.

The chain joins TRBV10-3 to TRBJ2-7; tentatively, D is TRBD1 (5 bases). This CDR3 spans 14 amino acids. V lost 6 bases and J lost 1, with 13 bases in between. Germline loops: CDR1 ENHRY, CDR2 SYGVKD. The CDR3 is CAIRATVRSYEQYF. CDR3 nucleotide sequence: TGTGCCATCAGGGCGACAGTCCGGTCCTACGAGCAGTACTTC.

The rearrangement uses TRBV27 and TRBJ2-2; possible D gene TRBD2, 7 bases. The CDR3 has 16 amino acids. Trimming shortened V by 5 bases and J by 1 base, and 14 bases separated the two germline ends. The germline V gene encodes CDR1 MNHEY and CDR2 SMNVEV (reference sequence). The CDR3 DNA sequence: TGTGCCAGCAGTAACTTGCGGGGGCGGAACACCGGGGAGCTGTTTTTT. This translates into CASSNLRGRNTGELFF.

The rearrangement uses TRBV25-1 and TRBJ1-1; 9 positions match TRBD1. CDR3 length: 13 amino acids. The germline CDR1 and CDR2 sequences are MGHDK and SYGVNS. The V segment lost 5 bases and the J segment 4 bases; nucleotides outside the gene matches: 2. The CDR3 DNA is TGTGCCAGCAGTTCGGACAGGGGCACTGAAGCTTTCTTT. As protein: CASSSDRGTEAFF.

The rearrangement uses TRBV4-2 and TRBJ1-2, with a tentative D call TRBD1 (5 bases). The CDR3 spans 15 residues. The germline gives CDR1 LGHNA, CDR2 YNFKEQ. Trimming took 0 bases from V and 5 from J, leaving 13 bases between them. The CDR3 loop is CASSQDSGGRYGYTF. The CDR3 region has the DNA TGTGCCAGCAGCCAAGATTCTGGGGGGAGGTATGGCTACACCTTC.

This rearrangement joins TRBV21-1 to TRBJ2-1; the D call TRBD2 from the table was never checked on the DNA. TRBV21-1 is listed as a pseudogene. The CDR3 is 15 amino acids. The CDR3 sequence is CASFVIRVTHNEQFF. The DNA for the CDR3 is TGTGCCAGCTTCGTGATTCGGGTAACCCACAATGAGCAGTTCTTC.

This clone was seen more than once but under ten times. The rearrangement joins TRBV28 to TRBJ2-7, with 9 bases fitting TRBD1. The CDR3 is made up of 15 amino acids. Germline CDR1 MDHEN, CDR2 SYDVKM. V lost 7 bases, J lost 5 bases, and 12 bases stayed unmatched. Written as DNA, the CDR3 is TGTGCCAGCACCCCACCGGGGGACAGGGCCCACGAGCAGTACTTC. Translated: CASTPPGDRAHEQYF.